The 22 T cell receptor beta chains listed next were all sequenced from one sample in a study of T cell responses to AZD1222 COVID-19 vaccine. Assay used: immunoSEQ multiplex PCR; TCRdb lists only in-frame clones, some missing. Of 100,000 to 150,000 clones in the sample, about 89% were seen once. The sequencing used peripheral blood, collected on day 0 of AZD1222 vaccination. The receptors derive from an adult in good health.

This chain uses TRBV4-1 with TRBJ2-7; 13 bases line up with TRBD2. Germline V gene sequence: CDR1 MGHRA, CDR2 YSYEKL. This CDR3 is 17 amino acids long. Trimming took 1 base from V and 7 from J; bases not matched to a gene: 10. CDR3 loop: CASSQVGLLAGGDEQYF. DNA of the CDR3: TGCGCCAGCAGCCAAGTCGGGCTACTAGCGGGAGGGGATGAGCAGTACTTC.

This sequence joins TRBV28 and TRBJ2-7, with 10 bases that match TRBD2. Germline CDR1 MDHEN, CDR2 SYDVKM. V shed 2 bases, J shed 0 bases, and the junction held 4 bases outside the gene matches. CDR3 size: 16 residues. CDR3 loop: CASSLRVAGGSYEQYF. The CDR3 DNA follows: TGTGCCAGCAGTTTAAGGGTAGCGGGAGGCTCCTACGAGCAGTACTTC. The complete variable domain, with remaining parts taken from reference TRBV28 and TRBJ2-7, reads DVKVTQSSRYLVKRTGEKVFLECVQDMDHENMFWYRQDPGLGLRLIYFSYDVKMKEKGDIPEGYSVSREKKERFSLILESASTNQTSMYLCASSLRVAGGSYEQYFGPGTRLTVT.

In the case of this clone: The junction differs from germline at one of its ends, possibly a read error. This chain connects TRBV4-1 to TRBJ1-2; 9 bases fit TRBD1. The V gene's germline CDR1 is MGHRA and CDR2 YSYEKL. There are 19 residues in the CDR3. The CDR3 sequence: CASSQTRLWDRATNYGYTF. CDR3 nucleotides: TGCGCCAGCAGCCAAACAAGACTCTGGGACAGGGCAACTAATTATGGCTACACCTTC.

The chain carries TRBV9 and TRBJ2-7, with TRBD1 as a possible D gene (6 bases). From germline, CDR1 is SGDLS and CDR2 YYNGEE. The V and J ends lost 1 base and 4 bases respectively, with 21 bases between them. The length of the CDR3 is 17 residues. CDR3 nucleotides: TGTGCCAGCAGCGTAAACCTTGAGGGGCAGGGGTCTTACGAGCAGTACTTC. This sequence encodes CASSVNLEGQGSYEQYF.

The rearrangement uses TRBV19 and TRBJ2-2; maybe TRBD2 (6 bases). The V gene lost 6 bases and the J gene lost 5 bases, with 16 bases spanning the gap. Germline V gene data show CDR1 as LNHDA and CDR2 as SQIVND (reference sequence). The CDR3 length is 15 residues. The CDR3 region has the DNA TGTGCCAGTAGCCGCGGGGCCGAAGAGACCGGGGAGCTGTTTTTT. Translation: CASSRGAEETGELFF.

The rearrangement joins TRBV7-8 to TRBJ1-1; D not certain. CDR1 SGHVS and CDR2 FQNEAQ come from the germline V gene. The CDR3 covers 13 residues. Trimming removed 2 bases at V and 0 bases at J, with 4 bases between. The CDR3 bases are TGTGCCAGCAGCTTAAGTATGAACACTGAAGCTTTCTTT. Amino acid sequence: CASSLSMNTEAFF.

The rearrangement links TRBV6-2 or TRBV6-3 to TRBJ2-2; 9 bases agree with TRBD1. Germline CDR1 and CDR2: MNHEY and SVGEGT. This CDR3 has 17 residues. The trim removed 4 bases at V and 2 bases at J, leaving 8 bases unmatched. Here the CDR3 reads CASSSYGQGLNTGELFF. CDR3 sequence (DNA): TGTGCCAGCAGTTCCTACGGACAGGGGCTCAACACCGGGGAGCTGTTTTTT.

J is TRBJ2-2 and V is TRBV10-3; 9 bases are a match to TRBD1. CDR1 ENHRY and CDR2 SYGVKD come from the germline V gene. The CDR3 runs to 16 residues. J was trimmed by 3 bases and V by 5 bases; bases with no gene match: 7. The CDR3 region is CAISLTGGSYTGELFF. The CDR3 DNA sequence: TGTGCCATCAGTCTTACAGGGGGCTCGTACACCGGGGAGCTGTTTTTT.

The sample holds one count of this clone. The CDR3 here is CASSLEGQGLSYNEQFF. CDR3 nucleotide sequence: TGTGCCAGCAGCTTGGAAGGTCAGGGTTTATCCTACAATGAGCAGTTCTTC. This chain links TRBV5-4 with TRBJ2-1, with D possibly matching TRBD1 (5 bases). The CDR3 is 17 amino acids. V dropped 0 bases and J dropped 1 base, with 14 bases sitting between them. Germline CDR1 is SGHNT and CDR2 is YYREEE (reference sequence).

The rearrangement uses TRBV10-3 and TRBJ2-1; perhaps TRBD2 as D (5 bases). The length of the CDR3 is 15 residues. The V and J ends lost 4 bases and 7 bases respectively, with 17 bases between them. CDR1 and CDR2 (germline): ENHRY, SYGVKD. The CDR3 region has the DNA TGTGCCATCAGTGGGGCCCCCGAACTAGGTAATGAGCAGTTCTTC. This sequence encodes CAISGAPELGNEQFF.

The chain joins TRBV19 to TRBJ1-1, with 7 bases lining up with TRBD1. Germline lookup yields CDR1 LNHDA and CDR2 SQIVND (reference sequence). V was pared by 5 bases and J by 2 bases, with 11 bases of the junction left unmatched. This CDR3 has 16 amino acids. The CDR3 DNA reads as TGTGCCAGTAGTGCCTCCCACAGGGGATTCAACACTGAAGCTTTCTTT. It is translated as CASSASHRGFNTEAFF.

The CDR3 DNA reads as TGTGCCAGTAGTATTTACGGGTATGGCTACACCTTC. As protein: CASSIYGYGYTF. This chain uses TRBV19 with TRBJ1-2, with D unclear. The CDR3 contains 12 residues. The germline V and J ends were trimmed by 3 bases and 5 bases, with 7 bases remaining between them. Germline lookup yields CDR1 LNHDA and CDR2 SQIVND (reference sequence).

The CDR3: CASGFTGSGEKLFF. CDR3 nucleotides: TGTGCCAGCGGATTCACAGGTTCGGGTGAAAAACTGTTTTTT. V is TRBV7-6 and J is TRBJ1-4; maybe TRBD1 (5 bases). V was clipped by 8 bases and J by 7 bases, with 17 bases between them. The CDR3 extends over 14 amino acids. Germline CDR1 reads SGHVS; CDR2 reads FNYEAQ.

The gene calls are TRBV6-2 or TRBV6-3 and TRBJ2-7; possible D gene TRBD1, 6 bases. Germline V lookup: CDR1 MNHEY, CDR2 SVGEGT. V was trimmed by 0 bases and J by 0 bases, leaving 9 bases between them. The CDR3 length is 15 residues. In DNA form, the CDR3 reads TGTGCCAGCAGTTACTCCAGCAGGGGCTCCTACGAGCAGTACTTC. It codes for CASSYSSRGSYEQYF.

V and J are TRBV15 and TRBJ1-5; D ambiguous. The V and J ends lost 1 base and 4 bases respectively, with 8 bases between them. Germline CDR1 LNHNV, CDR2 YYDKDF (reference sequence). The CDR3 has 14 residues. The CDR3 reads CATSRGQQNQPQHF. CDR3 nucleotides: TGTGCCACCAGCAGAGGCCAGCAGAATCAGCCCCAGCATTTT.

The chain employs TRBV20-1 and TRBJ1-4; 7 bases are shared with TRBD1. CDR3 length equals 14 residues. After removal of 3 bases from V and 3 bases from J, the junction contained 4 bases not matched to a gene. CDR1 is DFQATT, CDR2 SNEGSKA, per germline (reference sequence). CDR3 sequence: CSASRGPSNEKLFF. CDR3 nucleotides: TGCAGTGCTAGTAGGGGGCCTTCTAATGAAAAACTGTTTTTT.

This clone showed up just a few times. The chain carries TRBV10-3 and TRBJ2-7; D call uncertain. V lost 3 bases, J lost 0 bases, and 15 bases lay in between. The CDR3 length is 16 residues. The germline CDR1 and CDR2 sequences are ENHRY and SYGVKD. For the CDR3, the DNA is TGTGCCATCAGTGACAGGTTCGTCCATAGCTCCTACGAGCAGTACTTC. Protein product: CAISDRFVHSSYEQYF.

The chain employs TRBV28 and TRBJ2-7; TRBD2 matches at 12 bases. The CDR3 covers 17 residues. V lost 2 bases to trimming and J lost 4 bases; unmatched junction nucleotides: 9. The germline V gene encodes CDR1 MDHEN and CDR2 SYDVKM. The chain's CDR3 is CASSLRLAGAGGYEQYF. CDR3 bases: TGTGCCAGCAGTTTACGACTAGCGGGGGCTGGGGGGTACGAGCAGTACTTC.

CDR3 loop: CASSVQVSYNEQFF. The CDR3 coding sequence is TGCGCCAGCAGTGTCCAAGTCTCCTACAATGAGCAGTTCTTC. The genes are TRBV10-2 and TRBJ2-1; D remains unclear. Per the germline V gene, CDR1 is WSHSY and CDR2 is SAAADI. The germline V and J ends were trimmed by 4 bases and 0 bases, with 7 bases remaining between them. CDR3 length: 14 residues.

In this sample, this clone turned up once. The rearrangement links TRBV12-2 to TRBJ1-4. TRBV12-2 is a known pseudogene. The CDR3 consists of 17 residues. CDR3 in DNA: TGTGCAAGTCGCTTCAGGGTTTTGAGGGCGGCTAATGAAAAACTGTTTTTT. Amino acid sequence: CASRFRVLRAANEKLFF.

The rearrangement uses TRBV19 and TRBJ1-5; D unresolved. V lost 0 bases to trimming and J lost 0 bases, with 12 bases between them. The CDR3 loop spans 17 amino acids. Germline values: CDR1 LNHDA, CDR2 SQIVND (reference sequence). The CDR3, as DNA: TGTGCCAGTAGTATAGATGGGAGACGGCTTAGCAATCAGCCCCAGCATTTT. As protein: CASSIDGRRLSNQPQHF.

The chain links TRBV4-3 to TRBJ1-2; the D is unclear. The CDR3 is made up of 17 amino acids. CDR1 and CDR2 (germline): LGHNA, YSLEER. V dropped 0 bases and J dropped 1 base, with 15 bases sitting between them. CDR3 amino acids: CASSQDYIGHNNYGYTF. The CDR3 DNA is TGCGCCAGCAGCCAAGATTATATCGGGCACAATAACTATGGCTACACCTTC.